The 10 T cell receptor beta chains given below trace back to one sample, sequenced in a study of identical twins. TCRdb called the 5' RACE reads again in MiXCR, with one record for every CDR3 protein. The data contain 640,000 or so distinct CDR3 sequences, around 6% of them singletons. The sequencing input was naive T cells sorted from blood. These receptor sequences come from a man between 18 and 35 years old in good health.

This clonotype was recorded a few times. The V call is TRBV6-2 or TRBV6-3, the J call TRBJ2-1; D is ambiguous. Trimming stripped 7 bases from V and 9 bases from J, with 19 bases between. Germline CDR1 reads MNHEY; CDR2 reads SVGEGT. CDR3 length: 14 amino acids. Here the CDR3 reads CASTQVEAVGEQFF. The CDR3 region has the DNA TGTGCCAGCACCCAGGTTGAGGCGGTCGGTGAGCAGTTCTTC.

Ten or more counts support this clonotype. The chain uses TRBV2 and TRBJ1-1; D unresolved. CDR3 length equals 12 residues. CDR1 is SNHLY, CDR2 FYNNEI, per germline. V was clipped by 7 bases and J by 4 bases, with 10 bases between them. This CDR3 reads CASKVTGTEAFF. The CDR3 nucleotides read TGTGCCAGCAAGGTTACGGGCACTGAAGCTTTCTTT.

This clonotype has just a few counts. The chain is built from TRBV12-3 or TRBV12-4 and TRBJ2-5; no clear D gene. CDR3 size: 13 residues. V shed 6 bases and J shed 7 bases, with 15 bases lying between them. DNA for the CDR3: TGTGCCAGCAGCCCTTTCGGCATTGGGACCCAGTACTTC. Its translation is CASSPFGIGTQYF.

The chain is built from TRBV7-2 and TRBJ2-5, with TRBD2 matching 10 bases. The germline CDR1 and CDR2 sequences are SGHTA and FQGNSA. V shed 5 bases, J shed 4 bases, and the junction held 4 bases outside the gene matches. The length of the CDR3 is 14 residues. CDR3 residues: CASSTSGGGETQYF. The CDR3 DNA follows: TGTGCCAGCAGCACCAGCGGGGGGGGAGAGACCCAGTACTTC.

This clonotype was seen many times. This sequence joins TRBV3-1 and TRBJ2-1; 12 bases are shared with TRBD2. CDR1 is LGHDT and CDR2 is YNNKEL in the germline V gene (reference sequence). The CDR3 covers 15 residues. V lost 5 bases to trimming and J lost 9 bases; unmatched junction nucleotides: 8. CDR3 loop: CASSFLAGGPGEQFF. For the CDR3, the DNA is TGTGCCAGCAGCTTCCTAGCGGGAGGGCCCGGTGAGCAGTTCTTC.

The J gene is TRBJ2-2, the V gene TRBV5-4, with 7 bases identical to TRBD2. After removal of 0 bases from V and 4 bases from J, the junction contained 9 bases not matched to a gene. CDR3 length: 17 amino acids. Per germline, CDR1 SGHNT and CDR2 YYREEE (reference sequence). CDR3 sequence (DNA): TGTGCCAGCAGCTTGGCGTCGGGAATAGCGGGCACCGGGGAGCTGTTTTTT. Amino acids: CASSLASGIAGTGELFF.

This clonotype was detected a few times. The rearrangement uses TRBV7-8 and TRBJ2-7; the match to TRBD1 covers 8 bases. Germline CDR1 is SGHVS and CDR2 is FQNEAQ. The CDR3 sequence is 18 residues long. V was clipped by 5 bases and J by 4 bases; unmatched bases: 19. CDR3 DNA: TGTGCCAGCAGCCCAACACAGGGGGTCACAGGCGTGCCTTACGAGCAGTACGTC. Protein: CASSPTQGVTGVPYEQYV.

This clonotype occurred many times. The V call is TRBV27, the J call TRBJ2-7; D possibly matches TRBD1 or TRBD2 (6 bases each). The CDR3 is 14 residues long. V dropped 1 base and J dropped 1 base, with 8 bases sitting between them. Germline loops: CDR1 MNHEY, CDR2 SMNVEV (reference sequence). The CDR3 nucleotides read TGTGCCAGCAGTTTATGGGGGGCGTCCTACGAGCAGTACTTC. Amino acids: CASSLWGASYEQYF.

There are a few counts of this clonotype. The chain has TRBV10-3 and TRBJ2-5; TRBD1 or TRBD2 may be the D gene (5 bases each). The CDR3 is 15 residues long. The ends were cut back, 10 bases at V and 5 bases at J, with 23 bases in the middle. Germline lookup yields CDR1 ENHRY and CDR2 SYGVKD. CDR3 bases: TGTGCCAGCAGAGGGGCAGGGACGTTCGGGGAGACCCAGTACTTC. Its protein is CASRGAGTFGETQYF.

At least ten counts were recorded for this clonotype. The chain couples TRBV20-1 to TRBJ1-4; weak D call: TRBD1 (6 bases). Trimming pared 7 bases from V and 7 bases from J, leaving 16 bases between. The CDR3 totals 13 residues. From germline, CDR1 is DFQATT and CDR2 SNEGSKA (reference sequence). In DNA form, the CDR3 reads TGCAGTGTACAACCTAGGGGGTCTGAAAAACTGTTTTTT. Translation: CSVQPRGSEKLFF.